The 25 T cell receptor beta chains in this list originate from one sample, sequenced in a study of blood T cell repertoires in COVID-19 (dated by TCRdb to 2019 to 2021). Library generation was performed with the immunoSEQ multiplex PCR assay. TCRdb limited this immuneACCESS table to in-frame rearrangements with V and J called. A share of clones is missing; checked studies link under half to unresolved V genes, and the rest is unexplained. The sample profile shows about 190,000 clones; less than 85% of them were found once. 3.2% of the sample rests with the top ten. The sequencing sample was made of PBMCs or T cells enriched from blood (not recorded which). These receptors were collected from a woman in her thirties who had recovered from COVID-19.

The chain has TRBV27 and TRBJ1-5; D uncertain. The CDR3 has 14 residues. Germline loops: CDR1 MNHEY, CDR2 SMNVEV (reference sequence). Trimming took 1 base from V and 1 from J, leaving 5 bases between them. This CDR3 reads CASSLFRSNQPQHF. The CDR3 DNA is TGTGCCAGCAGTTTATTTAGAAGCAATCAGCCCCAGCATTTT.

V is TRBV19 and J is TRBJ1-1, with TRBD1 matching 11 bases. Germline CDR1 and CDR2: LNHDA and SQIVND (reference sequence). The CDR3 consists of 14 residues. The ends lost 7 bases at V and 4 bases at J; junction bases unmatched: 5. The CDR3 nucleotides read TGTGCCAGTAACCTTGGACAGGGGGCCACTGAAGCTTTCTTT. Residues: CASNLGQGATEAFF. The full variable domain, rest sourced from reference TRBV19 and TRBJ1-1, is DGGITQSPKYLFRKEGQNVTLSCEQNLNHDAMYWYRQDPGQGLRLIYYSQIVNDFQKGDIAEGYSVSREKKESFPLTVTSAQKNPTAFYLCASNLGQGATEAFFGQGTRLTVV.

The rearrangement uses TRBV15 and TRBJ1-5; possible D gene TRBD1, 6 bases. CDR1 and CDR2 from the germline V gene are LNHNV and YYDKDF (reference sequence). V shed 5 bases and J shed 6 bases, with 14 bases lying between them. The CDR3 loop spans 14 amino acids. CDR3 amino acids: CATSEGGQSQPQHF. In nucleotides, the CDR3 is TGTGCCACCAGCGAGGGGGGGCAAAGTCAGCCCCAGCATTTT.

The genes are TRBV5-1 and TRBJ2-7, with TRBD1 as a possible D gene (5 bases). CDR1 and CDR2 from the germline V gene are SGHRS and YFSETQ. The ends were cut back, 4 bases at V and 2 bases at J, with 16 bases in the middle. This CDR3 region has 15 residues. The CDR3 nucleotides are TGCGCCAGCAGCGAAAAAGGAGTAGGGGCCTACGAGCAGTACTTC. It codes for CASSEKGVGAYEQYF. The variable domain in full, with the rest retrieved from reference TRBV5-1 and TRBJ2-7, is KAGVTQTPRYLIKTRGQQVTLSCSPISGHRSVSWYQQTPGQGLQFLFEYFSETQRNKGNFPGRFSGRQFSNSRSEMNVSTLELGDSALYLCASSEKGVGAYEQYFGPGTRLTVT.

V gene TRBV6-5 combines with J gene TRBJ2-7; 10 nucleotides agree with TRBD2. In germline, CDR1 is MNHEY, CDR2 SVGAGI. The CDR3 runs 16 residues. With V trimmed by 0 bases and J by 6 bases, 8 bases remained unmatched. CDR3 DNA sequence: TGTGCCAGCAGTTACTCGACAGCGGGGGGGCCTCGCGAGCAGTACGTC. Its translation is CASSYSTAGGPREQYV.

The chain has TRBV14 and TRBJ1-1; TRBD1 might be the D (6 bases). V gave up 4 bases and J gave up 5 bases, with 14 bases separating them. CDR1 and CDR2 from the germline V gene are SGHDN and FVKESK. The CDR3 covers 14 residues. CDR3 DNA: TGTGCCAGCAGCCGCCCGTCTGACAGGACTGAAGCTTTCTTT. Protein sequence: CASSRPSDRTEAFF. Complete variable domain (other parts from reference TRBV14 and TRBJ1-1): EAGVTQFPSHSVIEKGQTVTLRCDPISGHDNLYWYRRVMGKEIKFLLHFVKESKQDESGMPNNRFLAERTGGTYSTLKVQPAELEDSGVYFCASSRPSDRTEAFFGQGTRLTVV.

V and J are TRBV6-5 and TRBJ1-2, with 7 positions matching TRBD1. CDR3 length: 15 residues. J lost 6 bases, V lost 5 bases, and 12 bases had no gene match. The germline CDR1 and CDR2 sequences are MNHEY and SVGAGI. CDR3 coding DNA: TGTGCCAGCAGTCTTGAGGGGGCTCGAATTAATGGCTACACCTTC. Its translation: CASSLEGARINGYTF.

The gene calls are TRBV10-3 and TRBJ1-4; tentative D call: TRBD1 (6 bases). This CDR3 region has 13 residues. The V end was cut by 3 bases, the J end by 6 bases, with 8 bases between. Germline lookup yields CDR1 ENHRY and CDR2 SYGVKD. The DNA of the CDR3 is TGTGCCATCAGTGATAACAGGGATGAAAAACTGTTTTTT. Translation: CAISDNRDEKLFF.

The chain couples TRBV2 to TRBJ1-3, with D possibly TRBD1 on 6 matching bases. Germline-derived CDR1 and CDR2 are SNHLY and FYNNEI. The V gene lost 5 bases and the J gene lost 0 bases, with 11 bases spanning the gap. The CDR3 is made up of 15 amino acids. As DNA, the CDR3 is TGTGCCAGCAGTATCAGACAGGACTCTGGAAACACCATATATTTT. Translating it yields CASSIRQDSGNTIYF.

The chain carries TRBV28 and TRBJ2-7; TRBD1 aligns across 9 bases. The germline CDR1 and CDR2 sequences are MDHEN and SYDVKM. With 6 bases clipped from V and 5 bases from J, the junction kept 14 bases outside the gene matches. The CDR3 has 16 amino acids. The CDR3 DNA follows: TGTGCCAGCAGCCCCACAGGGGGCTTTGGGGTCGACGAGCAGTACTTC. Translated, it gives CASSPTGGFGVDEQYF.

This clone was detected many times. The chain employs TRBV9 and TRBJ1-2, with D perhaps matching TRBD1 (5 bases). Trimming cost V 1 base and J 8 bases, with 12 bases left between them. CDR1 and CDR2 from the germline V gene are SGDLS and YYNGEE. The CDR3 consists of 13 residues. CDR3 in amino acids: CASSVKSGVGYTF. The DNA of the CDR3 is TGTGCCAGCAGCGTAAAATCGGGGGTCGGCTACACCTTC.

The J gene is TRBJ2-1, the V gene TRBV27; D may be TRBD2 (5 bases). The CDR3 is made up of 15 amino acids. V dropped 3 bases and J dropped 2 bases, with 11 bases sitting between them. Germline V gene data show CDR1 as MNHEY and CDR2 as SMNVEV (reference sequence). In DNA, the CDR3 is TGTGCCAGCAGTTTTTCTAGCCCACCCTACAATGAGCAGTTCTTC. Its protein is CASSFSSPPYNEQFF.

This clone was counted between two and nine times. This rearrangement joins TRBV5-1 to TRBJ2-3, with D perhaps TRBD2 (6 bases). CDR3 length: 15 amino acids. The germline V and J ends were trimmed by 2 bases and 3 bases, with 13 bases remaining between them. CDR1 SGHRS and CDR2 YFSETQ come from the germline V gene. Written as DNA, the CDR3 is TGCGCCAGCAGCTTAACCGGGGGACCAACAGATACGCAGTATTTT. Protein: CASSLTGGPTDTQYF.

CDR3 sequence reads: CASSEAPRGKQFF. As DNA, the CDR3 is TGTGCCAGCAGTGAAGCGCCTAGGGGTAAGCAGTTCTTC. The chain carries TRBV2 and TRBJ2-1; tentatively, D is TRBD1 (5 bases). V was pared by 0 bases and J by 11 bases, with 11 bases between. Germline lookup yields CDR1 SNHLY and CDR2 FYNNEI. This CDR3 contains 13 residues.

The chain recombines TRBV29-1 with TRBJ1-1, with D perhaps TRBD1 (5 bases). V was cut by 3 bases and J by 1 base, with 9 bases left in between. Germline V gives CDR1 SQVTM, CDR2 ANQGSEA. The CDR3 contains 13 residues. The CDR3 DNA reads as TGCAGCGTTGAGGGCACAGGGAACACTGAAGCTTTCTTT. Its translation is CSVEGTGNTEAFF.

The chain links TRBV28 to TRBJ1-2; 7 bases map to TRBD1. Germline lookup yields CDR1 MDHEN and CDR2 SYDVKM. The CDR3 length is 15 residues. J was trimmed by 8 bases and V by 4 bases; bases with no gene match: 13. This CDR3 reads CASSSPTGISGGYTF. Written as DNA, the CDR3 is TGTGCCAGCAGTTCCCCGACAGGGATCTCTGGGGGCTACACCTTC.

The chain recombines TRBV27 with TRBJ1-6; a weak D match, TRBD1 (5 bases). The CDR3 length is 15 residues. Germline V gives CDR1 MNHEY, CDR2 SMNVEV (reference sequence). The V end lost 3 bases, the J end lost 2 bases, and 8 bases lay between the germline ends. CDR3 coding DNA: TGTGCCAGCAGTTTCGGGGGTCCCTATAATTCACCCCTCCACTTT. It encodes CASSFGGPYNSPLHF.

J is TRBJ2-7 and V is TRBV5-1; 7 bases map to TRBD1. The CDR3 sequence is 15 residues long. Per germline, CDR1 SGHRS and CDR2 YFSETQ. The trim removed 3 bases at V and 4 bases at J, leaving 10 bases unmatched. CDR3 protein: CASSWVRDSNYEQYF. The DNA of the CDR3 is TGCGCCAGCAGCTGGGTCCGGGACAGCAATTACGAGCAGTACTTC.

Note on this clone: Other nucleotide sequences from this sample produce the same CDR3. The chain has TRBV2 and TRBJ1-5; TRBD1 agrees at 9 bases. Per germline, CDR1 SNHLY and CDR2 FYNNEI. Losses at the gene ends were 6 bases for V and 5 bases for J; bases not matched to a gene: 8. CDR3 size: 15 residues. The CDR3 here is CASRAGTGKDQPQHF. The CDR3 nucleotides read TGTGCCAGCAGGGCCGGGACAGGGAAGGATCAGCCCCAGCATTTT.

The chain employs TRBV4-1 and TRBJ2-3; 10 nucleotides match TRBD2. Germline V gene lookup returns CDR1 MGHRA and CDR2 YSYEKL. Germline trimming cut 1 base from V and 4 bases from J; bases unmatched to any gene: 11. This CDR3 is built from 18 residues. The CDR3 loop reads CASSQVAALAGAPDTQYF. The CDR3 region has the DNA TGCGCCAGCAGCCAAGTCGCCGCGCTAGCGGGAGCACCAGATACGCAGTATTTT.

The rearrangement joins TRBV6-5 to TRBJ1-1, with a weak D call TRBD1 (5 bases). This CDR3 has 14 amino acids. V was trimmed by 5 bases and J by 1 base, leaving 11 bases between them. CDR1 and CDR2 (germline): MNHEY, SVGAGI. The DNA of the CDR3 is TGTGCCAGCAGTCACAGGACCCCGAACACTGAAGCTTTCTTT. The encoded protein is CASSHRTPNTEAFF.

In DNA form, the CDR3 reads TGTGCCAGCAGTGAATTGGGGCAGCACCTTAACTATGGCTACACCTTC. Translated, it gives CASSELGQHLNYGYTF. This chain joins TRBV6-1 and TRBJ1-2; tentative D call: TRBD1 (5 bases). CDR1 and CDR2 from the germline V gene are MNHNS and SASEGT. This CDR3 comprises 16 residues. V lost 2 bases, J lost 1 base, and 14 bases lay in between.

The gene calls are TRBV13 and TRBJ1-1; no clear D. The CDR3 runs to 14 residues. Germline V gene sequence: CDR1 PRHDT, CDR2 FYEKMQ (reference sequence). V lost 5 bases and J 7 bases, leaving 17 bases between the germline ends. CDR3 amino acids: CASSRRAYRREAFF. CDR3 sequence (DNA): TGTGCCAGCAGCCGGAGGGCCTATCGGCGTGAAGCTTTCTTT. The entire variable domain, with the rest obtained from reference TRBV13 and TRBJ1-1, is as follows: AAGVIQSPRHLIKEKRETATLKCYPIPRHDTVYWYQQGPGQDPQFLISFYEKMQSDKGSIPDRFSAQQFSDYHSELNMSSLELGDSALYFCASSRRAYRREAFFGQGTRLTVV.

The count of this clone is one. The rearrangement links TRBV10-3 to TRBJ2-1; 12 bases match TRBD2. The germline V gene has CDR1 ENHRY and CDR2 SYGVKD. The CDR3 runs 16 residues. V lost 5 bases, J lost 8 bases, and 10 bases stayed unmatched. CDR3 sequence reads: CAISLLAGGPSDEQFF. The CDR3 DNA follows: TGTGCCATCAGTTTACTAGCGGGAGGACCTTCGGATGAGCAGTTCTTC.

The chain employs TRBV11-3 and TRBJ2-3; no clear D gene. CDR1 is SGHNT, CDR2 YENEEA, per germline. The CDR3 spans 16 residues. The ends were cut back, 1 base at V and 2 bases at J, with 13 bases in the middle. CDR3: CASSLGAGASTDTQYF. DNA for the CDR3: TGTGCCAGCAGCTTAGGGGCAGGCGCCTCCACAGATACGCAGTATTTT.